This T cell receptor beta chain was captured by sequencing in a study of siplizumab effects on memory and regulatory T cells. The study, taken as a whole, reports: To unstimulated subsets, only a minor fraction of alloreactive clones could be mapped. With siplizumab, cumulative frequency of CD4+ memory-derived alloreactive sequences dropped significantly. Left unconfirmed was the suppressive function of proliferating Tregs from siplizumab cultures.

CDR1 is MDHEN and CDR2 is SYDVKM in the germline V gene. The CDR3 length is 15 residues. V shed 1 base and J shed 5 bases, with 12 bases lying between them. Comments on this clone: The antigen remains unidentified.

Method: immunoSEQ multiplex PCR; TCRdb's copy keeps in-frame clones and lacks some. The sample carries more than 85,000 clones, 93% recorded once. This TCR derives from a human donor in good health. V and J are TRBV28 and TRBJ2-1; TRBD1 is a possible D gene (6 bases). Sequences were obtained from CD4+ T cells sorted from blood. The CDR3 DNA reads as TGTGCCAGCAGTTTATTGACGGACAGTGACAATGAGCAGTTCTTC. This gives the protein CASSLLTDSDNEQFF.